This T cell receptor (beta chain) originates from a study of T cell changes during pregnancy in multiple sclerosis. The CDR3 extends over 16 amino acids. CDR1 is SEHNR, CDR2 FQNEAQ, per germline (reference sequence). V dropped 1 base and J dropped 11; count of bases not matched to a gene: 13. The protocol was immunoSEQ multiplex PCR, while the TCRdb copy is restricted to in-frame clones and leaves out a portion. The sample has tens of thousands of clones, around nine tenths seen once. The source of this sequence is a female donor with multiple sclerosis, enrolled in a pregnancy study. The J gene is TRBJ1-4, the V gene TRBV7-9, with 7 nucleotides matching TRBD1. The sequencing used CD4+ T cells from peripheral blood mononuclear cells, collected before pregnancy. The CDR3 DNA reads TGTGCCAGCAGCTTAGATCAAGGGGCAGGGGGAGTCAAACTGTTTTTT. This encodes CASSLDQGAGGVKLFF.